A single sample gave rise to the 11 T cell receptor beta chains below, sequenced in a study of beta chain features in type 1 diabetes. No antigens are known for them. What was sequenced were expressed TCRB transcripts, since all of the isolated RNA had been reverse transcribed. Sequenced by immunoSEQ multiplex PCR; TCRdb stores in-frame clones only, minus some. The sample records roughly 350,000 clones, about 10% being singletons. Overall study findings and caveats: TCRB CDR3 length was moderately but significantly reduced in all four CD4+ subsets of Type 1 diabetes patients.

Input material: central memory CD4+ T cells from blood. The receptors were sampled from a man aged 25 to 40 with type 1 diabetes.

This chain links TRBV9 with TRBJ2-3, with TRBD2 as a possible D gene (5 bases). Germline CDR1 and CDR2: SGDLS and YYNGEE. V lost 2 bases to trimming and J lost 10 bases, with 14 bases between them. The CDR3 covers 13 residues. CDR3 sequence (DNA): TGTGCCAGCAGCGTCGATTCAGGACTGGCGCAGTATTTT. It specifies CASSVDSGLAQYF.

The J gene is TRBJ2-6, the V gene TRBV10-3; D not resolved. Trimming left V 10 bases short and J 0 bases short, with 16 bases between. This CDR3 contains 16 residues. The V gene's germline CDR1 is ENHRY and CDR2 SYGVKD. For the CDR3, the DNA is TGTGCCAGCAGGCCGCAGACCAGCTCTGGGGCCAACGTCCTGACTTTC. Translation gives CASRPQTSSGANVLTF.

This clone was observed a few times. This chain joins TRBV4-2 and TRBJ1-2; D unresolved. The germline V gene encodes CDR1 LGHNA and CDR2 YNFKEQ. V was shortened by 4 bases and J by 5 bases, with 8 bases between the two germline ends. This CDR3 has 12 amino acids. The CDR3: CASSLVEYGYTF. In nucleotides, the CDR3 is TGTGCCAGCAGCCTTGTGGAGTATGGCTACACCTTC.

The V and J genes are TRBV7-6 and TRBJ2-4, with a weak D call TRBD2 (5 bases). The CDR3 is made up of 15 amino acids. The ends were cut back, 1 base at V and 1 base at J, with 8 bases in the middle. Germline values: CDR1 SGHVS, CDR2 FNYEAQ. The CDR3 DNA is TGTGCCAGCAGCTTAGGGCCGGGGGCCAAAAACATTCAGTACTTC. Its translation is CASSLGPGAKNIQYF.

CDR3 region: CASSSLDRENTGELFF. Written as DNA, the CDR3 is TGCGCCAGCAGCTCCCTCGACAGGGAGAACACCGGGGAGCTGTTTTTT. V usage is TRBV5-1 and J usage is TRBJ2-2; 7 bases match TRBD1. Germline V gene lookup returns CDR1 SGHRS and CDR2 YFSETQ. V gave up 3 bases and J gave up 1 base; unmatched junction bases: 6. The CDR3 is 16 amino acids.

J is TRBJ1-2 and V is TRBV2; D unresolved. CDR3 length: 13 residues. V lost 6 bases, J lost 0 bases, and 8 bases lay in between. Germline V gives CDR1 SNHLY, CDR2 FYNNEI. CDR3 DNA sequence: TGTGCCAGCAGGGGGAAGGCTAACTATGGCTACACCTTC. Translation: CASRGKANYGYTF.

This clone occurred a few times. V gene TRBV4-2 combines with J gene TRBJ2-4; D assignment may be TRBD1 or TRBD2 (6 bases each). The CDR3 has 15 amino acids. Germline assignment: CDR1 LGHNA and CDR2 YNFKEQ. Trimming left V 2 bases short and J 3 bases short, with 11 bases between. The CDR3 region has the DNA TGTGCCAGCAGCCAACGACAGGAGGGCAAAAACATTCAGTACTTC. Translation gives CASSQRQEGKNIQYF.

This clone was found a few times. The rearrangement joins TRBV19 to TRBJ2-5, with D perhaps matching TRBD1 (5 bases). V was trimmed by 8 bases and J by 5 bases, leaving 9 bases between them. This CDR3 contains 11 residues. CDR1 is LNHDA and CDR2 is SQIVND in the germline V gene (reference sequence). CDR3 loop: CASLAGETQYF. The CDR3 DNA is TGTGCCAGTTTGGCAGGGGAGACCCAGTACTTC.

This clone was counted between two and nine times. The chain combines TRBV28 with TRBJ1-6; D gene uncertain. The length of the CDR3 is 14 residues. The germline CDR1 and CDR2 sequences are MDHEN and SYDVKM. Deletions cut 7 bases from V and 1 base from J, with 8 bases between. The CDR3 sequence: CASTEGSYNSPLHF. CDR3 nucleotide sequence: TGTGCCAGCACTGAAGGGTCCTATAATTCACCCCTCCACTTT. The entire variable domain, with the rest obtained from reference TRBV28 and TRBJ1-6, is as follows: DVKVTQSSRYLVKRTGEKVFLECVQDMDHENMFWYRQDPGLGLRLIYFSYDVKMKEKGDIPEGYSVSREKKERFSLILESASTNQTSMYLCASTEGSYNSPLHFGNGTRLTVT.

This clone occurred a few times. The rearrangement links TRBV7-3 to TRBJ2-2; unclear D gene. With 4 bases removed from V and 1 base from J, the gap between germline ends came to 7 bases. Germline CDR1 is SGHTA and CDR2 is FQGTGA. The CDR3 is 14 residues long. This chain's CDR3 is CASSSLVNTGELFF. CDR3 coding DNA: TGTGCCAGCAGCTCCCTCGTGAACACCGGGGAGCTGTTTTTT.

This clone was recorded a few times. The gene calls are TRBV11-2 and TRBJ2-1; D is tentatively TRBD1 or TRBD2 (5 bases each). The V gene's germline CDR1 is SGHAT and CDR2 FQNNGV. This CDR3 spans 16 amino acids. V gave up 2 bases and J gave up 2 bases, with 13 bases separating them. Here the CDR3 DNA reads TGTGCCAGCAGCTTAATCTGGGGGAGTACCTACAATGAGCAGTTCTTC. This codes for CASSLIWGSTYNEQFF.